Listed below are T cell receptor beta chains from one sample, sequenced in a study of shared clonotypes between healthy human individuals. Sequencing was performed with immunoSEQ multiplex PCR; in TCRdb, only in-frame clones are kept and a portion is missing. The table includes 800,000 to 1,200,000 clones, approximately 80% detected once. The sequenced sample was memory CD4+ T cells from PBMCs. The receptor source for this set is a man between 18 and 29 years old in good health. Some clones in this sample may be carry-over from other donors' samples. Both conserved end residues are part of each CDR3. The order of the fields is J gene, V gene, clone size, D gene, CDR3 DNA, CDR3 protein. D genes are given only for firm matches. Expanded clones are given a class, and other clones once, few, many or no size at all.

>TRBJ1-3|TRBV10-2|-|TRBD1
TGCGCCAGTAAGACAGGGACTGGAAACACCATATATTTT
CASKTGTGNTIYF
>TRBJ2-7|TRBV7-9|-|TRBD1
TGTGCCAGCAGCTTTGGACCGACAGGGAATACCTACGAGCAGTACTTC
CASSFGPTGNTYEQYF
>TRBJ1-1|TRBV18|once|-
TGTGCCAGCTCATCGTCAATTCAGGGAATCACTGAAGCTTTCTTT
CASSSSIQGITEAFF
>TRBJ2-7|TRBV19|many|-
TGTGCCAGTAGTCTGGGTCTCCCACCCTACGAGCAGTACTTC
CASSLGLPPYEQYF
>TRBJ2-5|TRBV2|-|TRBD2
TGTGCCAGCAGTGGCGGGAGGGAGACCCAGTACTTC
CASSGGRETQYF
>TRBJ2-3|TRBV5-1|-|-
TGCGCCAGCAGCTTTCAAGGCGGGATGGGAACAGATACGCAGTATTTT
CASSFQGGMGTDTQYF
>TRBJ2-5|TRBV30|-|TRBD2
TGTGCCTGGAGTGTCATGCGGGGGGAGACCCAGTACTTC
CAWSVMRGETQYF
>TRBJ1-1|TRBV18|-|TRBD1
TGTGCCAGCTCACCACCTGCAGGGGGGGATAACACTGAAGCTTTCTTT
CASSPPAGGDNTEAFF
>TRBJ2-1|TRBV29-1|-|TRBD2
TGCAGCGTGGCTAGCGGGGTAAGCCCCCCTTACAATGAGCAGTTCTTC
CSVASGVSPPYNEQFF
>TRBJ2-2|TRBV9|-|TRBD2
TGTGCCAGCAGCGTAAGGGAGCGGGGGACCGGGGAGCTGTTTTTT
CASSVRERGTGELFF
>TRBJ1-4|TRBV28|-|-
TGTGCCAGCAGTTCTCGACAGAATGAAAAACTGTTTTTT
CASSSRQNEKLFF
>TRBJ2-7|TRBV20-1|once|-
TGCAGTGCCCAGAGATGGGGCGAGCAGTACTTC
CSAQRWGEQYF
>TRBJ1-4|TRBV5-1|-|TRBD1
TGCGCCAGCGGGGACAGGCAGAATGAAAAACTGTTTTTT
CASGDRQNEKLFF
>TRBJ2-3|TRBV7-9|-|TRBD2
TGTGCCAGCAGCTTCGCGGGAGTTAAAGGCACAGATACGCAGTATTTT
CASSFAGVKGTDTQYF
>TRBJ1-1|TRBV4-1|few|-
TGCGCCAGCAGCCAATGGCGGGAGAACACTGAAGCTTTCTTT
CASSQWRENTEAFF
>TRBJ2-1|TRBV7-2|-|TRBD1
TGTGCCAGCAGCTTAGTCAGGGGGCTCTACAATGAGCAGTTCTTC
CASSLVRGLYNEQFF
>TRBJ1-2|TRBV10-3|few|TRBD1
TGTGCCATCTGGGGACAGCTCTATGGCTACACCTTC
CAIWGQLYGYTF
>TRBJ2-1|TRBV6-4|-|-
TGTGCCAGCAGTGACGGGCGGAAACAGTTCTTC
CASSDGRKQFF
>TRBJ1-1|TRBV28|-|-
TGTGCCAGCAGTGGGGACCGTCAAGGGGGCACTGAAGCTTTCTTT
CASSGDRQGGTEAFF
>TRBJ2-4|TRBV11-1|-|TRBD1
TGTGCCAGCAGCCCTGACAGGGCACGGTTAAACATTCAGTACTTC
CASSPDRARLNIQYF
>TRBJ2-5|TRBV10-3|-|TRBD2
TGTGCCATCAGTAGAGCTAGCGGACAAGAGACCCAGTACTTC
CAISRASGQETQYF
>TRBJ2-1|TRBV5-5|once|TRBD2
TGTGCCAGCAGCTTACTGGGACTAGCGGGAGTTGAGCAGTTCTTC
CASSLLGLAGVEQFF
>TRBJ2-7|TRBV28|-|TRBD1
TGTGCCAGCAGTTCCGGACAGGGGGGCTACGAGCAGTACTTC
CASSSGQGGYEQYF
>TRBJ2-5|TRBV5-1|-|-
TGCGCCAGCAGCTTGGTGGCGAGACAAGAGACCCAGTACTTC
CASSLVARQETQYF
>TRBJ2-1|TRBV7-9|-|TRBD2
TGTGCCAGCAGCTCGCCCGGGACTAGCGGGGGCAATGAGCAGTTCTTC
CASSSPGTSGGNEQFF
>TRBJ2-2|TRBV2|-|TRBD1
TGTGCCAGCAGCGCTATGGGACAGAGAAACACCGGGGAGCTGTTTTTT
CASSAMGQRNTGELFF
>TRBJ1-2|TRBV7-6|-|-
TGTGCCAGCACCCCGGGGGGATATGGCTACACCTTC
CASTPGGYGYTF
>TRBJ2-1|TRBV5-6|once|-
TGTGCCAGCAGCTTGATAGGCGGAAGCTCCTACAATGAGCAGTTCTTC
CASSLIGGSSYNEQFF
>TRBJ2-7|TRBV12-5|-|TRBD1
TGTGCTAGTGCCGCCGGGACAGGGGGCAGATACGAGCAGTACTTC
CASAAGTGGRYEQYF
>TRBJ1-5|TRBV6-6|-|-
TGTGCCAGCAGTTACGGAGGACAGCCCCAGCATTTT
CASSYGGQPQHF
>TRBJ1-2|TRBV18|-|-
TGTGCCAGCTCACCAGTCGGGGAAACTGGCTACACCTTC
CASSPVGETGYTF
>TRBJ2-7|TRBV28|once|-
TGTGCCAGCAGGGTCCGACGACCCTACGAGCAGTACTTC
CASRVRRPYEQYF
>TRBJ1-1|TRBV5-5|-|-
TGTGCCAGCAGCTTGTATGGAGGAATGAACACTGAAGCTTTCTTT
CASSLYGGMNTEAFF
>TRBJ2-1|TRBV11-3|-|-
TGTGCCAGCAGCTCCGGACTACTTAATGAGCAGTTCTTC
CASSSGLLNEQFF
>TRBJ2-7|TRBV11-2|-|-
TGTGCCAGCAACCCGAGGGGAGTAGGCTACGAGCAGTACTTC
CASNPRGVGYEQYF
>TRBJ2-1|TRBV5-4|few|-
TGTGCCAGCAGCATACAGGGAGGCAATGAGCAGTTCTTC
CASSIQGGNEQFF
>TRBJ2-7|TRBV28|-|TRBD2
TGTGCCAGCCGAGGACTAGCGGATCCCTACGAGCAGTACTTC
CASRGLADPYEQYF
>TRBJ2-2|TRBV5-1|-|-
TGCGCCAGCAGCTTACGCGGAGCCGCGAACACCGGGGAGCTGTTTTTT
CASSLRGAANTGELFF
>TRBJ2-5|TRBV28|-|-
TGTGCCAGCAGCCCCCTTAAAAGAACGCAAGAAACCCAGTACTTC
CASSPLKRTQETQYF
>TRBJ2-6|TRBV5-1|-|-
TGCGCCAGCAGCTTGGTAGGCGTCCTGGCCAACGTCCTGACTTTC
CASSLVGVLANVLTF
>TRBJ1-2|TRBV5-6|-|TRBD1
TGTGCCAGCAGCTTGGACAGGGGGCAAAATGGCTACACCTTC
CASSLDRGQNGYTF
>TRBJ2-7|TRBV28|-|-
TGTGCCAGCAGTTCGACAAGGGAGCAGTACTTC
CASSSTREQYF
>TRBJ2-3|TRBV7-3|-|-
TGTGCCAGCAGCGCCAGAGATACGCAGTATTTT
CASSARDTQYF
>TRBJ2-1|TRBV5-4|-|-
TGTGCCAGCAGCGTCGGAGGACCACCCTACAATGAGCAGTTCTTC
CASSVGGPPYNEQFF
>TRBJ2-7|TRBV7-2|-|-
TGTGCCAGCAGCTTAGTTTACAGCAGCTCCTACGAGCAGTACTTC
CASSLVYSSSYEQYF
>TRBJ2-7|TRBV5-1|-|TRBD2
TGCGCCAGCAGCATGACTAGCGGGAGTTCCTACGAGCAGTACTTC
CASSMTSGSSYEQYF
>TRBJ1-1|TRBV6-6|-|-
TGTGCCAGCAGTTACTTAAAACCCGGACCGAACACTGAAGCTTTCTTT
CASSYLKPGPNTEAFF
>TRBJ2-7|TRBV5-6|-|TRBD1
TGTGCCAGCAGCAGGGTGACAGGGGGCAATCTCTACGAGCAGTACTTC
CASSRVTGGNLYEQYF